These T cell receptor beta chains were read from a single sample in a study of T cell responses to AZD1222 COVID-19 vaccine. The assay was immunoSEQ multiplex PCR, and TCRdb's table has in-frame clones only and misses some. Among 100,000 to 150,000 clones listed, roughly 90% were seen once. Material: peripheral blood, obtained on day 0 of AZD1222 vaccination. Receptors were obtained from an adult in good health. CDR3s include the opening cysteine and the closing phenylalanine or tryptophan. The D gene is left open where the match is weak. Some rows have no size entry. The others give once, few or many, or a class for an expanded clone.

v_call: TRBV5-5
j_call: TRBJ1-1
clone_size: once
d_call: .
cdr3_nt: TGTGCCAGCAGCTTGGGGTCTAACCCTGAAGCTTTCTTT
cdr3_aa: CASSLGSNPEAFF

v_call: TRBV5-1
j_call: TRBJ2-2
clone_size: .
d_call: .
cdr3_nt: TGCGCCAGCAATCGGGACACGGCCGGGGAGCTGTTTTTT
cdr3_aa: CASNRDTAGELFF

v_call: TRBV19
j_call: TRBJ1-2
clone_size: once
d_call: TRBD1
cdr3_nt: TGTGCCAGTAGAACAGGGGGCTTAAACTATGGCTACACCTTC
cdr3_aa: CASRTGGLNYGYTF

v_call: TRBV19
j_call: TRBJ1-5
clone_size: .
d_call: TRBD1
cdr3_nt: TGTGCCAGTAGTAGTTTAAGACAGGGCGATGGGCCCCAGCATTTT
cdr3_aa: CASSSLRQGDGPQHF

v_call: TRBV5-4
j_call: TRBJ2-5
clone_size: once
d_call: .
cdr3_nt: TGTGCCAGCAGATTGGGGGCGTTGGAGACCCAGTACTTC
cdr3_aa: CASRLGALETQYF

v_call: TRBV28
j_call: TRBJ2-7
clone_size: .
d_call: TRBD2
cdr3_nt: TGTGCCAGCAGGCTTACTAGCGCGCGCTCCTACGAGCAGTACTTC
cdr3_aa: CASRLTSARSYEQYF

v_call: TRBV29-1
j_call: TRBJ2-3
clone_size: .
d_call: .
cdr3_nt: TGCAAGAACGAGGGGTGGCGCACAGATACGCAGTATTTT
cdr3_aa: CKNEGWRTDTQYF

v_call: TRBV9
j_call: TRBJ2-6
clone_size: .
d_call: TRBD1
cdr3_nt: TGTGCCAGCAGCGGCGGGACAGGGGGCGAAGGGGCCAACGTCCTGACTTTC
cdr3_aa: CASSGGTGGEGANVLTF

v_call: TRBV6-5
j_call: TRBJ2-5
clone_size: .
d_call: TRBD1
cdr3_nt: TGTGCCAGCTCGTGGGACAGGGAAGAGACCCAGTACTTC
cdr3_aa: CASSWDREETQYF

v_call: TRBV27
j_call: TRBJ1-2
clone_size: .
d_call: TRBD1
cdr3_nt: TGTGCCAGCAGTCTCAACTCGGGACAGGCTAACTATGGCTACACCTTC
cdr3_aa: CASSLNSGQANYGYTF

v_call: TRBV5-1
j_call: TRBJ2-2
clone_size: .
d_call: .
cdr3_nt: TGCGCCAGCAGCTTGTCGGAGACCGGGGAGCTGTTTTTT
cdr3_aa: CASSLSETGELFF

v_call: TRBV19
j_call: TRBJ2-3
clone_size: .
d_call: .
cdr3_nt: TGTGCCAGTAGTATCTCGGCTAGCACAGATACGCAGTATTTT
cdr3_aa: CASSISASTDTQYF

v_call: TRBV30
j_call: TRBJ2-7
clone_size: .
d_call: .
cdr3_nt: TGTGCCTGGAGTGTACTGGGAAAGGTCTACGAGCAGTACTTC
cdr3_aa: CAWSVLGKVYEQYF

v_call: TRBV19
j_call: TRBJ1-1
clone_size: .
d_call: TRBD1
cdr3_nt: TGTGCCAGTAGTATAGTGGAACAGGGGAGCCCTGAAGCTTTCTTT
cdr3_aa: CASSIVEQGSPEAFF

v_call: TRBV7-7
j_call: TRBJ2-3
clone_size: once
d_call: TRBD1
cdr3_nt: TGTGCTAGCAGCCCCGGACAGGGGGTTGGAAGCACAGATACGCAGTATTTT
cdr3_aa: CASSPGQGVGSTDTQYF

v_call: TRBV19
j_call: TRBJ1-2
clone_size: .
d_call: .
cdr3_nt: TGTGCCAGTACGCCAGGAATTGCTAACTATGGCTACACCTTC
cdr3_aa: CASTPGIANYGYTF

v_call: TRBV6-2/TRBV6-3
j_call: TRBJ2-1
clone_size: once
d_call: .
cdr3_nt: TGTGCCAGCAGTTTTCCATTAAGACAGAACACCTACAATGAGCAGTTCTTC
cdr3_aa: CASSFPLRQNTYNEQFF

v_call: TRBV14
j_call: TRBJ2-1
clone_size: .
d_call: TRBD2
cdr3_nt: TGTGCCAGCAGCCGGATGGGGACTAGCGGAGGGAAGGAACAGTTCTTC
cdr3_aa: CASSRMGTSGGKEQFF

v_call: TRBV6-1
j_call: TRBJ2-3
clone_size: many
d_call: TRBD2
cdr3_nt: TGTGCCAGCAGTGAACTAGCGGGAGGGCCAGATACGCAGTATTTT
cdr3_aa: CASSELAGGPDTQYF

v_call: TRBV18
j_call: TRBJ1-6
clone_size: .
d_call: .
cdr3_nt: TGTGCCAGCTCATTACAGGATAATTCACCCCTCCACTTT
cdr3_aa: CASSLQDNSPLHF

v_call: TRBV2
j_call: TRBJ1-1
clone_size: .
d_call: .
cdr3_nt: TGTGCCAGCAGAGGACGGGACATGTTCACTGAAGCTTTCTTT
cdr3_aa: CASRGRDMFTEAFF

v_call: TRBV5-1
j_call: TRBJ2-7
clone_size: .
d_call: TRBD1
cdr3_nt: TGCGCCAGCAGTACAGGGGTTTCCTACGAGCAGTACTTC
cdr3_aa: CASSTGVSYEQYF

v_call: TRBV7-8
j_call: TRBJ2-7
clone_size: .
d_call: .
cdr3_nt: TGTGCCAGCAGCTTGCGAACCGGGGAAGAGAATTCCTACGAGCAGTACTTC
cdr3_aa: CASSLRTGEENSYEQYF

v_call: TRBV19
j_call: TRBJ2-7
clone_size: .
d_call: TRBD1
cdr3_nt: TGTGCCAGTAGTATGGGGTTGACAGGGGTCTACGAGCAGTACTTC
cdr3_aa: CASSMGLTGVYEQYF

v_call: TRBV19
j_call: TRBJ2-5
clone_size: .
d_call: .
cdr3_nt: TGTGCCAGTAGTATAGAACGCAGGGGGGGCCAAGAGACCCAGTACTTC
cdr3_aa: CASSIERRGGQETQYF

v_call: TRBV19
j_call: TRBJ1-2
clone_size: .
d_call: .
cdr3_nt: TGTGCCGGGAGGCAGGGAGCTAACTATGGCTACACCTTC
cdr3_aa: CAGRQGANYGYTF

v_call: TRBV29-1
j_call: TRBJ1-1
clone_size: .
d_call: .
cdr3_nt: TGCAGCGTTCTTGTACAGGGCCGGTACACTGAAGCTTTCTTT
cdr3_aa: CSVLVQGRYTEAFF

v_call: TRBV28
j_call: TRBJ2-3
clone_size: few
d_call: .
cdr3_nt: TGTGCCAGCAGTTATTTAAACACAGATACGCAGTATTTT
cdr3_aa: CASSYLNTDTQYF

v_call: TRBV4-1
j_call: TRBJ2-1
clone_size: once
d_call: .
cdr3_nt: TGCGCCAGCAGCCAAGTTCTCGGGGGTCTCAATGAGCAGTTCTTC
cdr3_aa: CASSQVLGGLNEQFF

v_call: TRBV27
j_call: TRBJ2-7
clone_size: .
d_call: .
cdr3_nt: TGTGCCAGCAGTTTAGCCTTAGGGGCCCGCCACGAGCAGTACTTC
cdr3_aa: CASSLALGARHEQYF

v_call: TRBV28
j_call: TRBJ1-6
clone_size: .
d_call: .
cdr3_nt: TGTGCCAGCAGTTCCGGCCTAGGTTCTTGGGGCTCCTATAATTCACCCCTCCACTTT
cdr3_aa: CASSSGLGSWGSYNSPLHF

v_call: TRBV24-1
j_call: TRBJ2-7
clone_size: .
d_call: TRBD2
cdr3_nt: TGTGCCACCCAGGGACTAGCGGGAGGGAGGAGCTCCTACGAGCAGTACTTC
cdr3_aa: CATQGLAGGRSSYEQYF

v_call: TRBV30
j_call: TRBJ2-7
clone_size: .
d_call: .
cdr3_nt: TGTGCCTGGTCGAGGGGACGGATGTCCTACGAGCAGTACTTC
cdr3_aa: CAWSRGRMSYEQYF

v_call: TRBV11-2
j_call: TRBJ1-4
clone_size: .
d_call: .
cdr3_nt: TGTGCCAGCAGCTTAGAGCGTCTATCGGGTTTGGCGTTGAATGAAAAACTGTTTTTT
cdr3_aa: CASSLERLSGLALNEKLFF

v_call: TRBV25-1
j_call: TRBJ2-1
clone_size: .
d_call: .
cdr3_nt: TGTGCCAGCAGTCCCCTGTGGCGGTTGAGGGCCTACAATGAGCAGTTCTTC
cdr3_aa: CASSPLWRLRAYNEQFF

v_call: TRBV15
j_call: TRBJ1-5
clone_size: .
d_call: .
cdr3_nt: TGTGCCACCAGCAGAGACAGGGGTGGCCAGCCCCAGCATTTT
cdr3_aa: CATSRDRGGQPQHF

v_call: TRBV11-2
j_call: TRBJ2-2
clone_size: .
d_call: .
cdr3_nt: TGTGCCAGCAGCTTATTGGCACACCCAGACCGCACCGGGGAGCTGTTTTTT
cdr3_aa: CASSLLAHPDRTGELFF

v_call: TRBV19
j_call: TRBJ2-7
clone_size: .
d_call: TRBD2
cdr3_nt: TGTGCCAGTAGTACCCCCTGGCGGGAGGCCTACGAGCAGTACTTC
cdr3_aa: CASSTPWREAYEQYF

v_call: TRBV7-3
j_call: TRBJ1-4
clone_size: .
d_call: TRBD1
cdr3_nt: TGTGCCAGCAGCTTAACCGGGGGGACAGACCTTAATGAAAAACTGTTTTTT
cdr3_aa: CASSLTGGTDLNEKLFF

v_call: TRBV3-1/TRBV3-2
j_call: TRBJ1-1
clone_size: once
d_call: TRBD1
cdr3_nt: TGTGCCAGCAGCCAAGTCCCCGACAGGGGGCGCCCCCCGAACACTGAAGCTTTCTTT
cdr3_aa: CASSQVPDRGRPPNTEAFF

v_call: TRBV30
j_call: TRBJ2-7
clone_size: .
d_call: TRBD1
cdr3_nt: TGTGCCGGGGACAGGTTCCGATACGAGCAGTACTTC
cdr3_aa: CAGDRFRYEQYF

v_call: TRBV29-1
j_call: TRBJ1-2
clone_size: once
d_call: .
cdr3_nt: TGCAGCGTTGGTGGAGACCCGACCGGGTATGGCTACACCTTC
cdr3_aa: CSVGGDPTGYGYTF

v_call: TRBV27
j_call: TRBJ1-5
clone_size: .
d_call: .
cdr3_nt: TGTGCCAGCAGCACGCAGGGGTTCCAGCCCCAGCATTTT
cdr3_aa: CASSTQGFQPQHF

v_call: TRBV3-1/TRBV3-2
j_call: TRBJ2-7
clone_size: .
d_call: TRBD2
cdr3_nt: TGTGCCAGCAGCCCCCGACTAGCGGGAGGGAACTCCTACGAGCAGTACTTC
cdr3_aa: CASSPRLAGGNSYEQYF

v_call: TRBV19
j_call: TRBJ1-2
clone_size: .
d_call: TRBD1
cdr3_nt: TGTGCCAGTAGGAAGGGACAGGGACTCTATGGCTACACCTTC
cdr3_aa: CASRKGQGLYGYTF

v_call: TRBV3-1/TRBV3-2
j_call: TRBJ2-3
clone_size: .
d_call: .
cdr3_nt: TGTGCCACCCAAACAGATACGCAGTATTTT
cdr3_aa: CATQTDTQYF

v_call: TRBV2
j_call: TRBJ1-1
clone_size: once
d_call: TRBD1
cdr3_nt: TGTGCCAGCAGTGAATGGGACAGGAACACTGAAGCTTTCTTT
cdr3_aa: CASSEWDRNTEAFF

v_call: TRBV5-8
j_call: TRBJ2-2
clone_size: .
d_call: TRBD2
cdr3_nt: TGTGCCAGCAGCTATGGGACTAGCTCTGGCGGGGAGCTGTTTTTT
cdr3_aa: CASSYGTSSGGELFF

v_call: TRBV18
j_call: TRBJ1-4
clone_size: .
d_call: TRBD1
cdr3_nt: TGTGCCAGCTCACTGGGACAGAATGAAAAACTGTTTTTT
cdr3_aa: CASSLGQNEKLFF

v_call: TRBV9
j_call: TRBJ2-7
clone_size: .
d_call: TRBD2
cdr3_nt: TGTGCCAGCAGCGCAGAGTATGGACTAGCGGGAGTTTTGGAGCAGTACTTC
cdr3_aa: CASSAEYGLAGVLEQYF

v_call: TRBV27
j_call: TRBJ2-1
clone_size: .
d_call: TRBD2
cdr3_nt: TGTGCCAGCAGTCGGATAGCGGGTTCCTACAATGAGCAGTTCTTC
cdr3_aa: CASSRIAGSYNEQFF

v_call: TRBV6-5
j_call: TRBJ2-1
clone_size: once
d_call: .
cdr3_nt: TGTGCCAGCAGTTACTCGGGAGCGGGCCCCTACAATGAGCAGTTCTTC
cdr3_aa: CASSYSGAGPYNEQFF

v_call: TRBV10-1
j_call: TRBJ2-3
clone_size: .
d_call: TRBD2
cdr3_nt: TGCGCCAGCAGTGGCCCCCAAGCGGGAGGGCCAGATACGCAGTATTTT
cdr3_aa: CASSGPQAGGPDTQYF

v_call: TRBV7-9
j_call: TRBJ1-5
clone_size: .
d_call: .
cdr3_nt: TGTGCCAGCAGCTGGGGACTGGAGACGGCCCAGCATTTT
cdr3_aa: CASSWGLETAQHF